These 14 T cell receptor beta chains were sequenced from one sample in a study of shared clonotypes between healthy human individuals. The table came from immunoSEQ multiplex PCR; TCRdb's copy has only in-frame clones and leaves some out. The sample yields about 600,000 clones, approximately 97% seen once. The sample taken for sequencing was naive CD4+ T cells sorted from blood. As for subset: CD45RA+ positively selected. Receptors originate from a woman in her twenties or thirties in good health.

This clone was seen only once. This chain joins TRBV5-1 and TRBJ2-3, with 9 bases aligning to TRBD2. The germline gives CDR1 SGHRS, CDR2 YFSETQ. The CDR3 is made up of 15 amino acids. The J segment lost 4 bases and the V segment lost 6 bases, leaving 9 bases of the junction unmatched. The CDR3, as DNA: TGCGCCAGCACTCCTTTAGCGGGAGCGCCAGATACGCAGTATTTT. This translates into CASTPLAGAPDTQYF.

V is TRBV6-5 and J is TRBJ2-7; TRBD2 aligns across 7 bases. This CDR3 region has 14 residues. Germline values: CDR1 MNHEY, CDR2 SVGAGI. The ends lost 5 bases at V and 3 bases at J; junction bases unmatched: 7. The CDR3 DNA is TGTGCCAGCAGTCTAGCAGCGGGACTCTACGAGCAGTACTTC. Protein product: CASSLAAGLYEQYF.

The V and J genes are TRBV7-8 and TRBJ2-5, with D possibly being TRBD1 or TRBD2 (5 bases each). The V end lost 1 base, the J end lost 4 bases, and 16 bases lay between the germline ends. Germline CDR1 is SGHVS and CDR2 is FQNEAQ. The CDR3 covers 16 residues. The CDR3 DNA sequence: TGTGCCAGCAGCTTAGTCTGGCCGGGACCCCCAGAGACCCAGTACTTC. Its translation: CASSLVWPGPPETQYF.

The CDR3: CASSVALPSGRWGETQYF. For the CDR3, the DNA is TGTGCCAGCAGCGTAGCTTTGCCTAGCGGGAGGTGGGGAGAGACCCAGTACTTC. This chain links TRBV9 with TRBJ2-5, with 11 bases lining up with TRBD2. In germline, CDR1 is SGDLS, CDR2 YYNGEE. The CDR3 runs 18 residues. Trimming cost V 0 bases and J 4 bases; bases outside gene matches: 11.

The chain uses TRBV5-1 and TRBJ1-2; a possible D gene is TRBD1 (6 bases). The CDR3 length is 14 residues. The germline V and J ends were trimmed by 1 base and 3 bases, with 10 bases remaining between them. Germline V gene lookup returns CDR1 SGHRS and CDR2 YFSETQ. This chain's CDR3 is CASSLLAGDYGYTF. CDR3 DNA sequence: TGCGCCAGCAGCTTGTTGGCAGGGGACTATGGCTACACCTTC.

The J gene is TRBJ2-3, the V gene TRBV28; 7 nucleotides line up with TRBD2. Trimming cost V 5 bases and J 4 bases; bases outside gene matches: 9. This CDR3 is built from 15 residues. CDR1 MDHEN and CDR2 SYDVKM come from the germline V gene. CDR3 in amino acids: CASSNAGATADTQYF. For the CDR3, the DNA is TGTGCCAGCAGTAACGCGGGAGCCACGGCAGATACGCAGTATTTT.

The chain is built from TRBV28 and TRBJ2-1, with 8 bases identical to TRBD2. From germline, CDR1 is MDHEN and CDR2 SYDVKM. After removal of 4 bases from V and 8 bases from J, the junction contained 10 bases not matched to a gene. The CDR3 is made up of 15 amino acids. CDR3 sequence: CASSSGGLAPYEQFF. The CDR3 nucleotides are TGTGCCAGCAGTTCGGGCGGACTAGCCCCCTATGAGCAGTTCTTC.

The rearrangement joins TRBV19 to TRBJ1-2, with D tentatively TRBD1 (6 bases). CDR1 LNHDA and CDR2 SQIVND come from the germline V gene (reference sequence). Trimming cost V 9 bases and J 5 bases, with 16 bases left between them. The CDR3 extends over 13 amino acids. DNA for the CDR3: TGTGCCAGCAATGAAGGGGGATCATATGGCTACACCTTC. Encoded protein: CASNEGGSYGYTF.

This clone was found once. This chain uses TRBV6-1 with TRBJ2-7; 9 bases are a match to TRBD2. The CDR3 spans 14 residues. The V segment lost 5 bases and the J segment 7 bases; nucleotides outside the gene matches: 9. The germline CDR1 and CDR2 sequences are MNHNS and SASEGT. The CDR3 nucleotides are TGTGCCAGCAGTTTAGCGGGAGCACTGAAAGAGCAGTACTTC. Encoded protein: CASSLAGALKEQYF.

The chain combines TRBV6-5 with TRBJ2-1; D is undetermined. The CDR3 extends over 15 amino acids. Germline CDR1 reads MNHEY; CDR2 reads SVGAGI. Trimming shortened V by 4 bases and J by 2 bases, and 12 bases separated the two germline ends. CDR3 residues: CASSFSTRAYNEQFF. CDR3 in DNA: TGTGCCAGCAGTTTTTCGACACGCGCCTACAATGAGCAGTTCTTC.

This chain uses TRBV4-1 with TRBJ2-7, with TRBD2 identical over 7 bases. The CDR3 spans 16 residues. The germline gives CDR1 MGHRA, CDR2 YSYEKL. The V segment lost 1 base and the J segment 5 bases; nucleotides outside the gene matches: 11. In DNA form, the CDR3 reads TGCGCCAGCAGCCAAGGGCCCGGGAGGATGGTCGACGAGCAGTACTTC. Translated, it gives CASSQGPGRMVDEQYF.

This chain connects TRBV25-1 to TRBJ2-7; possibly TRBD1 or TRBD2 for D (5 bases each). The CDR3 runs 15 residues. V was shortened by 3 bases and J by 3 bases, with 15 bases between the two germline ends. Per germline, CDR1 MGHDK and CDR2 SYGVNS. The CDR3 is CASSDPGRSYYEQYF. Here the CDR3 DNA reads TGTGCCAGCAGTGATCCGGGACGGAGCTACTACGAGCAGTACTTC.

CDR3 loop: CASSKPGTSGNGEQFF. CDR3 sequence (DNA): TGTGCCAGCAGCAAACCCGGGACTAGCGGGAACGGTGAGCAGTTCTTC. The rearrangement joins TRBV9 to TRBJ2-1; TRBD2 matches at 13 bases. Trimming at V came to 4 bases and at J to 9 bases, leaving 10 bases not matched to a gene. This CDR3 has 16 amino acids. The germline gives CDR1 SGDLS, CDR2 YYNGEE.

The table lists this clone with a count of one. The CDR3 is CASSDPTGLALGNTIYF. The CDR3 DNA is TGTGCCAGCAGTGACCCGACAGGGTTAGCTCTTGGAAACACCATATATTTT. The chain joins TRBV6-1 to TRBJ1-3; 7 bases map to TRBD1. The germline V gene encodes CDR1 MNHNS and CDR2 SASEGT. V gave up 3 bases and J gave up 3 bases; unmatched junction bases: 11. This CDR3 has 17 residues.